This T cell receptor (beta chain) was identified during a study of cytomegalovirus exposure and HLA in healthy donors. Study conclusions and caveats: Across donors, sequencing depth was assumed by presence/absence analyses to be roughly uniform. A later examination showed that TCR association rates differed by HLA locus, with DRB1 most and HLA-C fewest.

The PCR used 60 Vbeta and 13 Jbeta primers. Method: immunoSEQ multiplex PCR; TCRdb's copy keeps in-frame clones and lacks some. This table holds about 76,000 clones, 65% to 75% found once. A word on this clone: Antigen: not known.

The sequencing input was PBMCs. The receptor's source is a woman between 40 and 55 years old in good health and CMV-seropositive.

CDR3 sequence reads: CAISEALAGVYEQYF. Here the CDR3 DNA reads TGTGCCATCAGTGAGGCACTAGCGGGAGTCTACGAGCAGTACTTC. The V gene is TRBV10-3, the J gene TRBJ2-7, with 11 bases fitting TRBD2. The length of the CDR3 is 15 residues. CDR1 and CDR2 (germline): ENHRY, SYGVKD. The trim removed 2 bases at V and 3 bases at J, leaving 3 bases unmatched.